This T cell receptor (beta chain) was observed in a study of blood T cells in healthy people across ages. The study, taken as a whole, reports: The unsorted PBMCs prevented any conclusive comparison of naive versus antigen-experienced cells. Higher diversity and more naive CD4+ cells were features of long-lived donors, compared to aged donors.

A second PCR of about 7 to 12 cycles used a sample-barcoded 5' primer and a J-beta primer mix. TCRdb re-called the 5' RACE reads through MiXCR, storing one row per CDR3 protein. The sample yields fewer than 900,000 distinct CDR3 sequences, more than 40% seen once. The CDR3 is made up of 13 amino acids. Trimming cost V 5 bases and J 3 bases; bases outside gene matches: 4. The germline CDR1 and CDR2 sequences are MNHEY and SVGEGT. Healthy Caucasians from Russia aged roughly 6 to 95 served as donors. This clonotype was observed many times. Antigen unknown. The sample consisted of blood. The chain recombines TRBV6-2 or TRBV6-3 with TRBJ2-7; 7 bases align to TRBD1. The sequence came from a woman aged 55-75 years in good health. The chain's CDR3 is CASSQTGRYEQYF. For the CDR3, the DNA is TGTGCCAGCAGTCAGACAGGGCGCTACGAGCAGTACTTC.